These 21 T cell receptor beta chains originate from one sample sequenced in a study of blood T cell repertoires in COVID-19. The protocol was immunoSEQ multiplex PCR, while the TCRdb copy is restricted to in-frame clones and leaves out a portion. The sample contains a few hundred thousand clones, over 75% of which appear only once. Sequenced sample: PBMCs or T cells enriched from blood (not recorded which). These receptors all stem from a young man who had recovered from COVID-19.

V usage is TRBV10-2 and J usage is TRBJ1-2, with D possibly TRBD1 on 5 matching bases. Germline V lookup: CDR1 WSHSY, CDR2 SAAADI. V lost 8 bases and J 8 bases, leaving 18 bases between the germline ends. This CDR3 spans 13 amino acids. CDR3 residues: CASHTAGSEGYTF. CDR3 in DNA: TGCGCCAGCCACACTGCAGGGTCGGAGGGCTACACCTTC.

The chain has TRBV19 and TRBJ2-7, with a weak D call TRBD2 (5 bases). CDR1 is LNHDA, CDR2 SQIVND, per germline (reference sequence). The CDR3 consists of 18 residues. The V end lost 4 bases, the J end lost 0 bases, and 22 bases lay between the germline ends. The CDR3 sequence: CASSTSFHGGSSSYEQYF. CDR3 nucleotide sequence: TGTGCCAGTAGTACTAGCTTTCATGGCGGTTCCAGCTCCTACGAGCAGTACTTC. Combining the CDR3 with reference TRBV19 and TRBJ2-7 gives the whole variable domain DGGITQSPKYLFRKEGQNVTLSCEQNLNHDAMYWYRQDPGQGLRLIYYSQIVNDFQKGDIAEGYSVSREKKESFPLTVTSAQKNPTAFYLCASSTSFHGGSSSYEQYFGPGTRLTVT.

This clone was observed a single time. This chain links TRBV7-7 with TRBJ2-5; 11 bases are a match to TRBD1. The CDR3 extends over 15 amino acids. The germline V gene encodes CDR1 SSHAT and CDR2 FNYEAQ (reference sequence). V was clipped by 4 bases and J by 5 bases; unmatched bases: 6. CDR3 protein: CASSSGTGGTETQYF. In DNA form, the CDR3 reads TGTGCCAGCAGCTCCGGGACAGGGGGTACGGAGACCCAGTACTTC.

This rearrangement joins TRBV7-9 to TRBJ1-6; no clear D gene. CDR1 is SEHNR and CDR2 is FQNEAQ in the germline V gene (reference sequence). The CDR3 totals 14 residues. V dropped 3 bases and J dropped 6 bases, with 9 bases sitting between them. CDR3 DNA sequence: TGTGCCAGCAGCTTGACACGGCCTAATTCACCCCTCCACTTT. Protein sequence: CASSLTRPNSPLHF.

The chain joins TRBV15 to TRBJ2-7, with D possibly being TRBD2 (6 bases). V lost 3 bases and J lost 0, with 18 bases in between. Germline values: CDR1 LNHNV, CDR2 YYDKDF (reference sequence). This CDR3 has 17 residues. The CDR3 reads CATSREPGLLSSYEQYF. CDR3 coding DNA: TGTGCCACCAGCAGGGAACCGGGACTCCTAAGCTCCTACGAGCAGTACTTC.

V and J are TRBV7-9 and TRBJ2-1; 8 positions match TRBD2. This CDR3 region has 13 residues. Germline V gene data show CDR1 as SEHNR and CDR2 as FQNEAQ (reference sequence). Trimming at V came to 1 base and at J to 14 bases, leaving 7 bases not matched to a gene. CDR3 sequence (DNA): TGTGCCAGCAGCTTAGAACTAGCGGTAGATGAGTTCTTC. Encoded protein: CASSLELAVDEFF.

This chain joins TRBV18 and TRBJ2-7; TRBD2 agrees at 13 bases. The CDR3 length is 15 residues. Germline trimming cut 6 bases from V and 4 bases from J; bases unmatched to any gene: 6. Germline lookup yields CDR1 KGHSH and CDR2 LQKENI. The CDR3 region is CASSPGTSGMYEQYF. DNA for the CDR3: TGTGCCAGCTCTCCTGGGACTAGCGGGATGTACGAGCAGTACTTC.

The rearrangement links TRBV5-8 to TRBJ2-2; D is undetermined. CDR1 is SGHTS and CDR2 is YDEGEE in the germline V gene. This CDR3 contains 9 residues. Trimming cost V 3 bases and J 11 bases, with 2 bases left between them. The CDR3 DNA reads as TGTGCCAGCAGCTCTGAGCTGTTTTTT. Protein product: CASSSELFF.

The rearrangement uses TRBV7-9 and TRBJ1-6, with unresolved D. The CDR3 spans 13 residues. Between the trimmed V and J ends, which lost 8 bases and 5 bases, there was a span of 10 bases. Germline CDR1 SEHNR, CDR2 FQNEAQ (reference sequence). Written as DNA, the CDR3 is TGTGCCAGCTGTGAAGCTAATAATTCACCCCTCCACTTT. Amino acid sequence: CASCEANNSPLHF.

The genes are TRBV13 and TRBJ1-3, with D unclear. Germline CDR1 and CDR2: PRHDT and FYEKMQ (reference sequence). V was pared by 5 bases and J by 3 bases, with 14 bases between. The CDR3 contains 15 residues. The CDR3 region is CASSLRTANGNTIYF. The CDR3 DNA sequence: TGTGCCAGCAGCCTAAGGACTGCAAATGGAAACACCATATATTTT.

V and J are TRBV5-4 and TRBJ2-3; 7 bases match TRBD2. The junction had 7 bases not matched to a gene; V was cut back by 10 bases and J by 2 bases. The CDR3 has 13 residues. The V gene's germline CDR1 is SGHNT and CDR2 YYREEE (reference sequence). CDR3 sequence reads: CAGGGYSTDTQYF. The CDR3 DNA sequence: TGTGCCGGCGGGGGATATTCCACAGATACGCAGTATTTT. Using reference TRBV5-4 and TRBJ2-3 for the parts outside the CDR3, the full variable domain is ETGVTQSPTHLIKTRGQQVTLRCSSQSGHNTVSWYQQALGQGPQFIFQYYREEENGRGNFPPRFSGLQFPNYSSELNVNALELDDSALYLCAGGGYSTDTQYFGPGTRLTVL.

In this sample, this clone turned up a few times. The CDR3 DNA follows: TGTGCCACCAGCCTACAGGGGTACTATGGCTACACCTTC. This translates into CATSLQGYYGYTF. V and J are TRBV15 and TRBJ1-2; the match to TRBD1 covers 7 bases. Germline-derived CDR1 and CDR2 are LNHNV and YYDKDF (reference sequence). Losses at the gene ends were 5 bases for V and 3 bases for J; bases not matched to a gene: 3. The CDR3 extends over 13 amino acids.

Concerning this clone: Other DNA sequences within the sample encode an identical CDR3. The chain recombines TRBV6-5 with TRBJ2-1, with 13 bases fitting TRBD2. V was clipped by 5 bases and J by 6 bases; unmatched bases: 1. The CDR3 runs 14 residues. Germline values: CDR1 MNHEY, CDR2 SVGAGI. The CDR3 here is CASSRTSGSNEQFF. In DNA, the CDR3 is TGTGCCAGCAGTAGGACTAGCGGGAGCAATGAGCAGTTCTTC.

The chain carries TRBV9 and TRBJ1-1; 9 nucleotides line up with TRBD1. Germline V gene lookup returns CDR1 SGDLS and CDR2 YYNGEE. V lost 8 bases, J lost 1 base, and 3 bases stayed unmatched. CDR3 length equals 13 residues. The CDR3 DNA is TGTGCCAGTGGGACAGGGAGGAACACTGAAGCTTTCTTT. Translating it yields CASGTGRNTEAFF. Together with reference TRBV9 and TRBJ1-1, the CDR3 gives the full variable domain: DSGVTQTPKHLITATGQRVTLRCSPRSGDLSVYWYQQSLDQGLQFLIQYYNGEERAKGNILERFSAQQFPDLHSELNLSSLELGDSALYFCASGTGRNTEAFFGQGTRLTVV.

The chain combines TRBV3-1 (or the pseudogene TRBV3-2) with TRBJ1-2, with TRBD1 matching 8 bases. The CDR3 is 16 residues long. Trimming at V came to 2 bases and at J to 4 bases, leaving 9 bases not matched to a gene. The germline gives CDR1 LGHDT, CDR2 YNNKEL (reference sequence). The CDR3 loop reads CASSQPDRDLGYGYTF. CDR3 sequence (DNA): TGTGCCAGCAGCCAACCGGACAGGGACTTGGGCTATGGCTACACCTTC.

The V and J genes are TRBV12-3 or TRBV12-4 and TRBJ2-1; D unclear. The CDR3 contains 11 residues. Trimming took off 7 bases at V and 3 bases at J, with 4 bases between the two ends. The CDR3 nucleotides are TGTGCCAGCAACTACTACAATGAGCAGTTCTTC. Amino acids: CASNYYNEQFF.

The V call is TRBV5-4, the J call TRBJ2-7; 9 positions agree with TRBD2. The trim removed 4 bases at V and 1 base at J, leaving 9 bases unmatched. This CDR3 contains 16 residues. Germline CDR1 and CDR2: SGHNT and YYREEE (reference sequence). The CDR3 protein is CASSTNPSGVSYEQYF. CDR3 in DNA: TGTGCCAGCAGCACCAATCCTAGCGGGGTTTCCTACGAGCAGTACTTC.

The chain recombines TRBV21-1 with TRBJ2-7; TRBD2, the D gene given by the table, was not confirmed from the DNA. TRBV21-1 has pseudogene status. This CDR3 has 17 residues. The CDR3 protein is CASSKVAAPAEPYEQYF. CDR3 coding DNA: TGTGCCAGCAGCAAAGTTGCAGCCCCCGCGGAACCCTACGAGCAGTACTTC.

The rearrangement joins TRBV7-6 to TRBJ1-3; TRBD1 agrees at 9 bases. The V gene end was trimmed by 5 bases and the J gene end by 0 bases; junction bases not matched to a gene: 5. This CDR3 is built from 16 residues. Germline V gene sequence: CDR1 SGHVS, CDR2 FNYEAQ. CDR3 DNA: TGTGCCAGCAGCGGACAGGGGTCATACTCTGGAAACACCATATATTTT. Residues: CASSGQGSYSGNTIYF.

This chain uses TRBV19 with TRBJ1-5; a weak D match, TRBD1 (5 bases). Trimming shortened V by 11 bases and J by 6 bases, and 17 bases separated the two germline ends. CDR3 length: 13 amino acids. Per germline, CDR1 LNHDA and CDR2 SQIVND (reference sequence). CDR3: CASGRGWGQPQHF. The CDR3 DNA reads TGTGCCTCCGGGAGGGGTTGGGGTCAGCCCCAGCATTTT.

V and J are TRBV27 and TRBJ2-3, with 15 bases that match TRBD2. The germline gives CDR1 MNHEY, CDR2 SMNVEV (reference sequence). V trimming: 0 bases; J trimming: 1 base; junction bases outside the gene matches: 14. The CDR3 covers 22 residues. The CDR3 sequence is CASSLSPPGLAGGGPRTDTQYF. As DNA, the CDR3 is TGTGCCAGCAGTTTATCGCCCCCAGGACTAGCGGGAGGGGGTCCCCGCACAGATACGCAGTATTTT.